Below, one T cell receptor (beta chain) is given with its context. Antigen unknown. The data were obtained in a study of radiotherapy plus CTLA-4 blockade in lung cancer. General study findings and limits: Early blood T cell clone dynamics, with interferon-beta, were reported to best predict response.

Produced via immunoSEQ multiplex PCR; TCRdb's table is partial and in-frame only. The sample includes 100,000 or so clones, around 83% of them seen just once. The V end was cut by 3 bases, the J end by 4 bases, with 18 bases between. Germline CDR1 MNHNS, CDR2 SASEGT. CDR3 size: 16 residues. The sample here was peripheral blood, taken from a patient treated with radiotherapy plus ipilimumab. V and J are TRBV6-1 and TRBJ1-1, with D uncertain. The clonotype comes from a human donor with non-small cell lung cancer that progressed on radiotherapy plus ipilimumab. The CDR3 region is CASSDPDDRAITEAFF. DNA for the CDR3: TGTGCCAGCAGTGACCCCGATGACCGGGCAATCACTGAAGCTTTCTTT.